These 12 T cell receptor beta chains were all obtained from the same sample, sequenced in a study of T cells in Graves' hyperthyroidism and ophthalmopathy. TCR beta CDR3 regions were amplified from RNA. TCR CDR3 underwent first-round RT-PCR with the HTBI primer set. TCRdb redid the calling of the multiplex PCR reads with MiXCR, one entry per CDR3 protein. In the table there are about 570,000 distinct CDR3 sequences, around 46% of which are singletons. The source material was peripheral blood or thyroid tissue (not recorded which). The receptors were sampled from an adult woman with Graves' disease, either hyperthyroidism or ophthalmopathy (not recorded which).

The chain is built from TRBV7-9 and TRBJ1-2; perhaps TRBD1 as D (6 bases). CDR1 is SEHNR and CDR2 is FQNEAQ in the germline V gene (reference sequence). The length of the CDR3 is 12 residues. V was shortened by 7 bases and J by 8 bases, with 14 bases between the two germline ends. For the CDR3, the DNA is TGTGCCAGCAAAGTACAGGGCGGCGGCTACACCTTC. Translation gives CASKVQGGGYTF.

The genes are TRBV6-6 and TRBJ2-5; D may be TRBD2 (6 bases). Between the trimmed V and J ends, which lost 7 bases and 0 bases, there was a span of 21 bases. Germline-derived CDR1 and CDR2 are MNHNY and SVGAGI (reference sequence). The CDR3 totals 17 residues. CDR3 DNA: TGTGCCAGCACTTCCCGAGGAGGGGTGGCGGACCAAGAGACCCAGTACTTC. It translates to CASTSRGGVADQETQYF.

Concerning this clonotype itself: Relative to the germline gene, one junction end is altered; a read error may explain this. The chain has TRBV2 and TRBJ2-5, with TRBD2 identical over 8 bases. There are 15 residues in the CDR3. From germline, CDR1 is SNHLY and CDR2 FYNNEI. This CDR3 is CASSQAGVSGETQYF. The DNA for the CDR3 is TGTGCCAGCAGTCAAGCGGGAGTCTCCGGGGAGACCCAGTACTTC.

The chain links TRBV20-1 to TRBJ1-1; D is possibly TRBD1 (6 bases). CDR3 size: 13 residues. Looked up from germline, CDR1 is DFQATT and CDR2 is SNEGSKA (reference sequence). The V gene lost 1 base and the J gene lost 6 bases, with 12 bases spanning the gap. CDR3 sequence reads: CSARGGGRAEAFF. The CDR3 region has the DNA TGCAGTGCTAGAGGGGGGGGGCGAGCTGAAGCTTTCTTT.

There are many counts of this clonotype. This rearrangement joins TRBV10-3 to TRBJ2-5; a weak D match, TRBD1 (6 bases). The CDR3 covers 13 residues. The germline V gene has CDR1 ENHRY and CDR2 SYGVKD. Trimming shortened V by 7 bases and J by 5 bases, and 14 bases separated the two germline ends. Here the CDR3 reads CAIKQGEKETQYF. CDR3 nucleotide sequence: TGTGCCATCAAACAGGGCGAGAAGGAGACCCAGTACTTC.

This clonotype was recorded at least ten times. CDR3 protein: CASSPKEGASEKLFF. CDR3 sequence (DNA): TGTGCCAGCAGCCCGAAGGAGGGGGCAAGTGAAAAACTGTTTTTT. The rearrangement uses TRBV5-4 and TRBJ1-4, with TRBD1 matching 7 bases. The CDR3 totals 15 residues. Per germline, CDR1 SGHNT and CDR2 YYREEE (reference sequence). V lost 4 bases, J lost 7 bases, and 10 bases stayed unmatched.

This clonotype has a count of ten or more. The V gene is TRBV13, the J gene TRBJ2-7; a possible D gene is TRBD2 (5 bases). The germline CDR1 and CDR2 sequences are PRHDT and FYEKMQ (reference sequence). Deletions cut 1 base from V and 7 bases from J, with 17 bases between. This CDR3 comprises 15 residues. Written as DNA, the CDR3 is TGTGCCAGCAGCTTAGAGGAGGCACATCTACGTGAGCAGTACTTC. Translated: CASSLEEAHLREQYF.

V is TRBV6-5 and J is TRBJ2-6, with 9 bases matching TRBD1. Germline V gene lookup returns CDR1 MNHEY and CDR2 SVGAGI. This CDR3 is 17 amino acids long. Trimming at V came to 8 bases and at J to 1 base, leaving 9 bases not matched to a gene. The CDR3: CASEDRGRSSGANVLTF. The CDR3 DNA sequence: TGTGCCAGCGAGGACAGGGGACGATCTTCTGGGGCCAACGTCCTGACTTTC.

There are many counts of this clonotype. J is TRBJ2-7 and V is TRBV5-6, with 11 bases fitting TRBD2. Germline lookup yields CDR1 SGHDT and CDR2 YYEEEE. With 0 bases clipped from V and 3 bases from J, the junction kept 8 bases outside the gene matches. The CDR3 has 17 residues. Here the CDR3 DNA reads TGTGCCAGCAGCTTGGTAGTTGGACTAGCGGGTGGCTACGAGCAGTACTTC. This encodes CASSLVVGLAGGYEQYF. The variable domain in full, completed from reference TRBV5-6 and TRBJ2-7, reads DAGVTQSPTHLIKTRGQQVTLRCSPKSGHDTVSWYQQALGQGPQFIFQYYEEEERQRGNFPDRFSGHQFPNYSSELNVNALLLGDSALYLCASSLVVGLAGGYEQYFGPGTRLTVT.

The chain has TRBV19 and TRBJ1-5; 10 bases map to TRBD1. Germline CDR1 is LNHDA and CDR2 is SQIVND (reference sequence). The junction had 14 bases not matched to a gene; V was cut back by 1 base and J by 2 bases. This CDR3 is 20 amino acids long. The CDR3 coding sequence is TGTGCCAGTAGTATAGGAAGTGGACAGGGGGGTCACGTTGGCAATCAGCCCCAGCATTTT. Its translation is CASSIGSGQGGHVGNQPQHF.

This clonotype was seen ten or more times. This chain links TRBV5-1 with TRBJ2-3; 7 nucleotides match TRBD2. The J segment lost 2 bases and the V segment lost 0 bases, leaving 0 bases of the junction unmatched. Germline V gene lookup returns CDR1 SGHRS and CDR2 YFSETQ. CDR3 length: 14 residues. The CDR3 reads CASSLGLATDTQYF. CDR3 DNA sequence: TGCGCCAGCAGCTTGGGACTAGCCACAGATACGCAGTATTTT.

The chain combines TRBV6-4 with TRBJ1-4; a possible D gene is TRBD1 (5 bases). The germline V gene has CDR1 MRHNA and CDR2 SNTAGT. With 0 bases removed from V and 8 bases from J, the gap between germline ends came to 13 bases. The CDR3 is 15 residues long. CDR3 sequence: CASSDSTGDSEKLFF. CDR3 coding DNA: TGTGCCAGCAGTGACTCGACGGGGGACTCGGAAAAACTGTTTTTT.